The clone carrying this T cell receptor beta chain appeared many times. Molecular barcoding with unique molecular identifiers was used for the TCRbeta library. TCRdb used MiXCR to reprocess the PCR reads, holding one entry per CDR3 protein. The table lists 150,000 to 200,000 distinct CDR3 sequences, 6.5% to 7.5% of them singletons. The data originate from a study of T-cell reconstitution after alpha-beta-depleted transplantation in children. The CDR3 spans 14 residues. Germline V gene sequence: CDR1 SGHRS, CDR2 YFSETQ. V lost 1 base, J lost 6 bases, and 12 bases lay in between. V usage is TRBV5-1 and J usage is TRBJ2-3; a possible D gene is TRBD1 (5 bases). The specimen was PBMCs from the stem cell graft donor, collected from the stem cell graft. The source of this sequence is a human donor who donated a stem cell graft to a child with Wiskott-Aldrich syndrome. The DNA of the CDR3 is TGCGCCAGCAGCTTGATTGCACAGGAGGATACGCAGTATTTT. Translated, it gives CASSLIAQEDTQYF.